Below are 29 T cell receptor beta chains sequenced from a single sample in a study of blood T cells in healthy people across ages. A J-beta primer mix and a sample-barcoded 5' primer were used in a second PCR of about 6 to 12 cycles. A single record per CDR3 protein comes from TCRdb applying MiXCR to the 5' RACE reads. The sample carries hundreds of thousands of distinct CDR3 sequences, around 20% recorded once. The material sequenced was blood. Receptors were obtained from a man between 65 and 85 years old in good health.

The rearrangement links TRBV3-1 to TRBJ2-7; unclear D gene. The CDR3 has 13 amino acids. V dropped 1 base and J dropped 6 bases, with 10 bases sitting between them. CDR1 and CDR2 (germline): LGHDT, YNNKEL (reference sequence). CDR3 residues: CASSQGAQSEQYF. In nucleotides, the CDR3 is TGTGCCAGCAGCCAAGGAGCCCAAAGCGAGCAGTACTTC.

This clonotype was seen a handful of times. V usage is TRBV27 and J usage is TRBJ2-2; the match to TRBD1 covers 7 bases. Germline CDR1 MNHEY, CDR2 SMNVEV (reference sequence). V dropped 0 bases and J dropped 1; count of bases not matched to a gene: 2. The CDR3 is 16 residues long. As DNA, the CDR3 is TGTGCCAGCAGTTTATCAGCAGGGGGGAACACCGGGGAGCTGTTTTTT. This translates into CASSLSAGGNTGELFF.

The chain combines TRBV9 with TRBJ1-4; 10 bases agree with TRBD1. After removal of 4 bases from V and 7 bases from J, the junction contained 4 bases not matched to a gene. Germline V lookup: CDR1 SGDLS, CDR2 YYNGEE. This CDR3 is built from 14 residues. Here the CDR3 DNA reads TGTGCCAGCAGCCCCGGGACAGGGGCTGAAAAACTGTTTTTT. Amino acid sequence: CASSPGTGAEKLFF.

This clonotype was recorded at least ten times. V and J are TRBV7-9 and TRBJ1-1; D call uncertain. The length of the CDR3 is 14 residues. The germline V gene encodes CDR1 SEHNR and CDR2 FQNEAQ (reference sequence). The V and J ends lost 5 bases and 6 bases respectively, with 16 bases between them. CDR3 sequence reads: CASSQKRLEAEAFF. The CDR3 DNA reads as TGTGCCAGCAGCCAAAAACGGTTGGAGGCTGAAGCTTTCTTT.

This clonotype was recorded only once. The CDR3 loop reads CASSFFAPNNEQFF. The CDR3 coding sequence is TGTGCCAGCAGCTTTTTTGCGCCTAACAATGAGCAGTTCTTC. The genes are TRBV11-1 and TRBJ2-1; D uncertain. V lost 3 bases to trimming and J lost 5 bases, with 11 bases between them. Germline lookup yields CDR1 SGHAT and CDR2 FQDESV (reference sequence). The CDR3 has 14 amino acids.

This chain uses TRBV30 with TRBJ2-1; D possibly matches TRBD1 or TRBD2 (6 bases each). The CDR3 is made up of 14 amino acids. Germline assignment: CDR1 GTSNPN and CDR2 SVGIG (reference sequence). V lost 0 bases, J lost 3 bases, and 9 bases lay in between. CDR3 loop: CAWSVGGSYNEQFF. The CDR3, as DNA: TGTGCCTGGAGTGTAGGGGGGAGCTACAATGAGCAGTTCTTC. Using reference TRBV30 and TRBJ2-1 for the parts outside the CDR3, the full variable domain is SQTIHQWPATLVQPVGSPLSLECTVEGTSNPNLYWYRQAAGRGLQLLFYSVGIGQISSEVPQNLSASRPQDRQFILSSKKLLLSDSGFYLCAWSVGGSYNEQFFGPGTRLTVL.

There are a few counts of this clonotype. The chain employs TRBV10-1 and TRBJ2-3, with D unclear. Trimming stripped 6 bases from V and 1 base from J, with 11 bases between. The CDR3 extends over 14 amino acids. CDR1 WNHNN and CDR2 SYGVQD come from the germline V gene (reference sequence). CDR3 region: CASRSTGRTDTQYF. The CDR3 DNA follows: TGCGCCAGCAGGTCTACGGGCCGCACAGATACGCAGTATTTT.

This clonotype was seen a few times. The chain is built from TRBV24-1 and TRBJ2-1, with 9 bases matching TRBD2. The CDR3 sequence is 17 residues long. The germline CDR1 and CDR2 sequences are KGHDR and SFDVKD. V gave up 2 bases and J gave up 5 bases; unmatched junction bases: 9. In DNA, the CDR3 is TGTGCCACCAGTGATTCGAAGACTAGCGGTCTCCACAATGAGCAGTTCTTC. As protein: CATSDSKTSGLHNEQFF.

The CDR3 nucleotides are TGCAGTGCTAGAGATTTGTTGGGTCGCACCAATGAGCAGTTCTTC. Its translation is CSARDLLGRTNEQFF. V gene TRBV20-1 combines with J gene TRBJ2-1; D uncertain. Trimming removed 0 bases at V and 6 bases at J, with 15 bases between. The CDR3 spans 15 residues. Germline CDR1 is DFQATT and CDR2 is SNEGSKA (reference sequence).

This clonotype has more than one count but fewer than ten. At one of its ends the junction is not consistent with the germline gene, which may arise from a read error. The CDR3: CVSSLGSKETQYF. For the CDR3, the DNA is TGCGTCAGCAGCTTGGGGTCAAAAGAGACCCAGTACTTC. The chain combines TRBV5-1 with TRBJ2-5; no firm D call. The germline CDR1 and CDR2 sequences are SGHRS and YFSETQ. The CDR3 totals 13 residues. The full variable domain, with the rest looked up from reference TRBV5-1 and TRBJ2-5, is KAGVTQTPRYLIKTRGQQVTLSCSPISGHRSVSWYQQTPGQGLQFLFEYFSETQRNKGNFPGRFSGRQFSNSRSEMNVSTLELGDSALYLCVSSLGSKETQYFGPGTRLLVL.

The V call is TRBV28, the J call TRBJ2-5; 8 bases are a match to TRBD1. From germline, CDR1 is MDHEN and CDR2 SYDVKM. The CDR3 totals 14 residues. V lost 7 bases and J lost 2; bases outside the gene matches: 6. CDR3 nucleotide sequence: TGTGCCAGCACCGGCACAGGGGGGCAAGAGACCCAGTACTTC. It specifies CASTGTGGQETQYF.

This clonotype has at least ten counts. This chain uses TRBV4-3 with TRBJ2-3; maybe TRBD2 (5 bases). V was cut by 9 bases and J by 4 bases, with 5 bases left in between. This CDR3 has 10 residues. In germline, CDR1 is LGHNA, CDR2 YSLEER. The CDR3 DNA sequence: TGCGCCAGGGAGGCAGATACGCAGTATTTT. Its protein product is CAREADTQYF.

The V call is TRBV3-1, the J call TRBJ2-1; TRBD2 aligns across 12 bases. CDR1 and CDR2 from the germline V gene are LGHDT and YNNKEL (reference sequence). CDR3 length equals 13 residues. V was pared by 4 bases and J by 14 bases, with 6 bases of the junction left unmatched. The CDR3 coding sequence is TGTGCCAGCAGCCCCCTAGCGGGAGGGGAAGAGTTCTTC. It is translated as CASSPLAGGEEFF.

This clonotype showed up many times. The rearrangement links TRBV4-1 to TRBJ2-5; D is possibly TRBD1 or TRBD2 (5 bases each). The V gene lost 3 bases and the J gene lost 2 bases, with 13 bases spanning the gap. The CDR3 contains 15 residues. Per the germline V gene, CDR1 is MGHRA and CDR2 is YSYEKL. The CDR3 DNA sequence: TGCGCCAGCAGCCACTTCCCGGGGCGTCAAGAGACCCAGTACTTC. Encoded protein: CASSHFPGRQETQYF.

This clonotype was seen only a few times. The V gene is TRBV4-1, the J gene TRBJ2-7; D is perhaps TRBD2 (5 bases). Deletions cut 2 bases from V and 2 bases from J, with 10 bases between. CDR3 length: 14 residues. Germline V gene lookup returns CDR1 MGHRA and CDR2 YSYEKL. For the CDR3, the DNA is TGCGCCAGCAGCCAATCGGCGAGGGCCTACGAGCAGTACTTC. This encodes CASSQSARAYEQYF.

This chain's CDR3 is CASSFSPGGYEQYF. In nucleotides, the CDR3 is TGTGCCAGCAGTTTCTCCCCAGGGGGCTACGAGCAGTACTTC. The rearrangement joins TRBV28 to TRBJ2-7, with 7 bases aligning to TRBD1. The CDR3 runs to 14 residues. J gave up 3 bases and V 3 bases, and 5 bases lay outside the gene matches. The germline CDR1 and CDR2 sequences are MDHEN and SYDVKM.

The CDR3 bases are TGTGCCAGCAGTGAACTAGCGCAAAACACAGATACGCAGTATTTT. Protein sequence: CASSELAQNTDTQYF. The chain joins TRBV6-1 to TRBJ2-3; a possible D gene is TRBD2 (6 bases). There are 15 residues in the CDR3. Trimming removed 2 bases from V and 2 bases from J, with 11 bases in between. CDR1 is MNHNS and CDR2 is SASEGT in the germline V gene.

For the CDR3, the DNA is TGTGCCATCAGTGAGTCGACTAGCCCTGATCACAATGAGCAGTTCTTC. Its protein is CAISESTSPDHNEQFF. The V gene is TRBV10-3, the J gene TRBJ2-1, with 7 bases aligning to TRBD2. CDR3 length: 16 residues. Unmatched junction bases numbered 7, after V lost 0 bases and J lost 5 bases. Germline values: CDR1 ENHRY, CDR2 SYGVKD.

This clonotype has just a few counts. This chain uses TRBV2 with TRBJ2-1; no definite D call. Germline CDR1 reads SNHLY; CDR2 reads FYNNEI. Trimming removed 6 bases from V and 6 bases from J, with 3 bases in between. The CDR3 totals 10 residues. CDR3 sequence: CASRSNEQFF. The DNA for the CDR3 is TGTGCCAGCAGGAGCAATGAGCAGTTCTTC.

This rearrangement joins TRBV7-2 to TRBJ2-3, with D uncertain. In germline, CDR1 is SGHTA, CDR2 FQGNSA. The CDR3 consists of 13 residues. Deletions cut 6 bases from V and 0 bases from J, with 7 bases between. The CDR3 DNA follows: TGTGCCAGCAGGGCGGCTAGCACAGATACGCAGTATTTT. It yields the protein CASRAASTDTQYF.

The sample holds a few counts of this clonotype. The V call is TRBV10-3, the J call TRBJ2-2; 12 nucleotides align to TRBD1. Trimming removed 0 bases from V and 6 bases from J; junction bases left unmatched: 2. Germline V gene sequence: CDR1 ENHRY, CDR2 SYGVKD. This CDR3 region has 16 residues. CDR3 DNA sequence: TGTGCCATCAGTGAGTCAGGGACAGGGGGCTCCGGGGAGCTGTTTTTT. Its translation is CAISESGTGGSGELFF.

This clonotype was detected only a few times. The V gene is TRBV27, the J gene TRBJ2-7; 9 bases map to TRBD2. CDR1 and CDR2 (germline): MNHEY, SMNVEV (reference sequence). This CDR3 contains 15 residues. V lost 5 bases to trimming and J lost 5 bases; unmatched junction nucleotides: 10. Here the CDR3 reads CASSDLAGGPHEQYF. The CDR3 DNA follows: TGTGCCAGCAGTGACCTGGCGGGAGGGCCCCACGAGCAGTACTTC.

At least ten counts were recorded for this clonotype. The chain employs TRBV5-5 and TRBJ2-1, with D perhaps matching TRBD2 (6 bases). CDR1 is SGHKS and CDR2 is YYEKEE in the germline V gene (reference sequence). This CDR3 has 15 amino acids. The germline V and J ends were trimmed by 0 bases and 8 bases, with 15 bases remaining between them. CDR3 loop: CASSLEFGSNHEQFF. DNA for the CDR3: TGTGCCAGCAGCTTGGAATTCGGGAGCAACCATGAGCAGTTCTTC.

This clonotype was detected a few times. CDR3 sequence reads: CASSLGARTSRNEQFF. In nucleotides, the CDR3 is TGCGCCAGCAGCTTGGGGGCGCGGACTAGCCGCAATGAGCAGTTCTTC. V gene TRBV5-1 combines with J gene TRBJ2-1; 8 nucleotides agree with TRBD2. Germline CDR1 and CDR2: SGHRS and YFSETQ. The length of the CDR3 is 16 residues. With 0 bases clipped from V and 6 bases from J, the junction kept 8 bases outside the gene matches.

This clonotype was detected a few times. The CDR3 here is CSAPRPIRTDTQYF. CDR3 sequence (DNA): TGCAGTGCCCCCCGTCCGATAAGAACAGATACGCAGTATTTT. The chain is built from TRBV20-1 and TRBJ2-3; D is ambiguous. CDR1 and CDR2 (germline): DFQATT, SNEGSKA (reference sequence). The V and J ends lost 6 bases and 3 bases respectively, with 16 bases between them. The CDR3 has 14 amino acids.

The chain has TRBV7-9 and TRBJ2-5; 8 positions agree with TRBD1. Germline V gives CDR1 SEHNR, CDR2 FQNEAQ (reference sequence). The CDR3 totals 13 residues. The trim removed 5 bases at V and 5 bases at J, leaving 4 bases unmatched. The CDR3 sequence is CASSTDRVETQYF. The CDR3 DNA follows: TGTGCCAGCAGCACGGACAGGGTGGAGACCCAGTACTTC.

The chain is built from TRBV12-3 or TRBV12-4 and TRBJ2-5; TRBD1 aligns across 10 bases. The last part of the DNA fits TRBJ2-7 better; the J call may be wrong. This CDR3 spans 16 amino acids. The CDR3 sequence: CASSLRPGQGNYEQYF. The DNA of the CDR3 is TGTGCCAGCAGTTTAAGGCCGGGACAGGGGAACTACGAGCAGTACTTC.

This clonotype has more than one count but fewer than ten. The CDR3 coding sequence is TGCAGCGTTCTCGGACAATGGGACACAGATACGCAGTATTTT. It is translated as CSVLGQWDTDTQYF. J is TRBJ2-3 and V is TRBV29-1, with D possibly being TRBD1 (5 bases). The CDR3 loop spans 14 amino acids. Trimming left V 5 bases short and J 2 bases short, with 14 bases between. Germline assignment: CDR1 SQVTM and CDR2 ANQGSEA.

This chain joins TRBV4-1 and TRBJ1-4; D remains unclear. Trimming removed 0 bases from V and 2 bases from J, with 7 bases in between. From germline, CDR1 is MGHRA and CDR2 YSYEKL. The CDR3 has 15 amino acids. The CDR3 bases are TGCGCCAGCAGCCAAGAAACCGGGACTAATGAAAAACTGTTTTTT. Amino acid sequence: CASSQETGTNEKLFF.